Shown below are 25 T cell receptor beta chains from a single sample sequenced in a study of breast tumors, draining lymph nodes, adjacent tissues. TCRdb redid the calling of the multiplex PCR reads with MiXCR, one entry per CDR3 protein. The data show some 230,000 distinct CDR3 sequences, with 34% seen just once and roughly 3.5% held by the top ten. Samples came from axillary lymph nodes draining the breast cancer. The sample consisted of axillary lymph node tissue. These receptor sequences come from a female donor with breast cancer. Some clones in this sample may be carry-over from other donors' samples.

The chain links TRBV14 to TRBJ1-1, with TRBD1 as a possible D gene (5 bases). In germline, CDR1 is SGHDN, CDR2 FVKESK. The ends were cut back, 3 bases at V and 5 bases at J, with 10 bases in the middle. This CDR3 has 13 residues. The DNA for the CDR3 is TGTGCCAGCAGCCACCTAGGGGAGACTGAAGCTTTCTTT. Encoded protein: CASSHLGETEAFF.

With respect to this clonotype: Possible read error: a much larger clone is one base away. Lacking the conserved final phenylalanine or tryptophan, this CDR3 likely reflects a read error. The chain recombines TRBV7-7 with TRBJ2-5; TRBD1 might be the D (6 bases). This CDR3 spans 14 amino acids. CDR1 and CDR2 from the germline V gene are SSHAT and FNYEAQ (reference sequence). Here the CDR3 DNA reads TGTGCTAGCAGCTTAAACAGGGTACGGGAGACCCAGTACCTC. This codes for CASSLNRVRETQYL.

This clonotype occurred many times. The V and J genes are TRBV12-3 or TRBV12-4 and TRBJ2-5; the D gene is possibly TRBD1 (5 bases). V was pared by 6 bases and J by 2 bases, with 7 bases between. This CDR3 has 12 amino acids. CDR3 coding DNA: TGTGCCAGCAGGCAGGGACAAGAGACCCAGTACTTC. Translation gives CASRQGQETQYF.

This clonotype showed up many times. This chain connects TRBV5-1 to TRBJ1-6; a possible D gene is TRBD1 (5 bases). Germline CDR1 is SGHRS and CDR2 is YFSETQ. The CDR3 sequence is 17 residues long. The germline V and J ends were trimmed by 2 bases and 5 bases, with 17 bases remaining between them. CDR3 sequence reads: CASSLGSPGRDNSPLHF. The DNA of the CDR3 is TGCGCCAGCAGCTTAGGCAGCCCGGGCAGGGATAATTCACCCCTCCACTTT. The full variable domain, in which reference TRBV5-1 and TRBJ1-6 provide the parts outside the CDR3, is KAGVTQTPRYLIKTRGQQVTLSCSPISGHRSVSWYQQTPGQGLQFLFEYFSETQRNKGNFPGRFSGRQFSNSRSEMNVSTLELGDSALYLCASSLGSPGRDNSPLHFGNGTRLTVT.

This clonotype was detected a few times. This chain links TRBV3-1 with TRBJ2-1; D possibly corresponds to TRBD2 (6 bases). Germline values: CDR1 LGHDT, CDR2 YNNKEL (reference sequence). V was pared by 0 bases and J by 7 bases, with 16 bases between. The CDR3 has 16 residues. The CDR3 here is CASSQEWRTRGNEQFF. DNA for the CDR3: TGTGCCAGCAGCCAAGAATGGAGGACACGGGGGAATGAGCAGTTCTTC.

The V and J genes are TRBV20-1 and TRBJ1-3, with 11 bases fitting TRBD1. V lost 5 bases and J lost 5; bases outside the gene matches: 5. This CDR3 has 14 residues. Germline V gives CDR1 DFQATT, CDR2 SNEGSKA (reference sequence). CDR3 protein: CSAVGQGGRNTIYF. The CDR3 DNA reads as TGCAGTGCTGTGGGACAGGGGGGTAGAAACACCATATATTTT.

Regarding this clonotype: A single base separates this from a much larger clone, so it may be a read error. This chain connects TRBV7-2 to TRBJ1-2, with a tentative D call TRBD1 (6 bases). The CDR3 totals 15 residues. CDR1 is SGHTA and CDR2 is FQGNSA in the germline V gene. In nucleotides, the CDR3 is TGTGCCAGCAGCGGATACAGGGACGGCTACTATGGCTACCCCTTC. Translated: CASSGYRDGYYGYPF.

This clonotype has ten or more counts. The J gene is TRBJ2-2, the V gene TRBV19; 9 bases fit TRBD1. Germline trimming cut 7 bases from V and 0 bases from J; bases unmatched to any gene: 3. The V gene's germline CDR1 is LNHDA and CDR2 SQIVND (reference sequence). The CDR3 is made up of 15 amino acids. The chain's CDR3 is CASKGQGTNTGELFF. For the CDR3, the DNA is TGTGCCAGTAAGGGACAGGGAACGAACACCGGGGAGCTGTTTTTT.

This clonotype has only a few counts. The chain carries TRBV5-1 and TRBJ2-3, with 9 nucleotides matching TRBD1. The CDR3 spans 15 residues. Trimming cost V 1 base and J 2 bases; bases outside gene matches: 2. Germline V gene sequence: CDR1 SGHRS, CDR2 YFSETQ. CDR3: CASSLWDRDTDTQYF. As DNA, the CDR3 is TGCGCCAGCAGCTTGTGGGACAGGGACACAGATACGCAGTATTTT.

The gene calls are TRBV2 and TRBJ2-1; 7 bases line up with TRBD2. CDR1 SNHLY and CDR2 FYNNEI come from the germline V gene. The CDR3 sequence is 14 residues long. Losses at the gene ends were 7 bases for V and 11 bases for J; bases not matched to a gene: 14. CDR3 sequence: CASNTLLAEGKQFF. In nucleotides, the CDR3 is TGTGCCAGCAATACGCTCCTAGCGGAGGGTAAGCAGTTCTTC. The full variable domain, rest sourced from reference TRBV2 and TRBJ2-1, is EPEVTQTPSHQVTQMGQEVILRCVPISNHLYFYWYRQILGQKVEFLVSFYNNEISEKSEIFDDQFSVERPDGSNFTLKIRSTKLEDSAMYFCASNTLLAEGKQFFGPGTRLTVL.

This clonotype was seen repeatedly, ten times or more. The chain uses TRBV20-1 and TRBJ2-7, with no clear D. The V and J ends lost 0 bases and 4 bases respectively, with 13 bases between them. The germline V gene has CDR1 DFQATT and CDR2 SNEGSKA (reference sequence). This CDR3 region has 14 residues. The chain's CDR3 is CSARDLSPPYEQYF. The CDR3 DNA reads TGCAGTGCTAGAGATCTTTCACCCCCTTACGAGCAGTACTTC.

This clonotype was observed at least ten times. V is TRBV5-1 and J is TRBJ2-7; D is possibly TRBD2 (6 bases). The ends were cut back, 6 bases at V and 6 bases at J, with 16 bases in the middle. This CDR3 spans 13 amino acids. The germline CDR1 and CDR2 sequences are SGHRS and YFSETQ. The chain's CDR3 is CASKRAGVGEQYF. DNA of the CDR3: TGCGCCAGCAAGCGAGCGGGCGTGGGCGAGCAGTACTTC.

The V call is TRBV25-1, the J call TRBJ1-3; perhaps TRBD1 as D (6 bases). CDR3 length: 12 residues. The V end was cut by 7 bases, the J end by 6 bases, with 10 bases between. Germline lookup yields CDR1 MGHDK and CDR2 SYGVNS. CDR3 sequence: CASIGGKNTIYF. CDR3 in DNA: TGTGCCAGCATCGGGGGCAAAAACACCATATATTTT.

V and J are TRBV9 and TRBJ2-2; the match to TRBD1 covers 9 bases. V trimming: 7 bases; J trimming: 4 bases; junction bases outside the gene matches: 5. The CDR3 sequence is 14 residues long. The germline CDR1 and CDR2 sequences are SGDLS and YYNGEE. The CDR3 nucleotides read TGTGCCAGCTACCTGACAGGGGGCACCGGGGAGCTGTTTTTT. Translated, it gives CASYLTGGTGELFF.

This clonotype has at least ten counts. The chain combines TRBV5-1 with TRBJ2-2, with D possibly matching TRBD1 (7 bases). Trimming removed 4 bases at V and 7 bases at J, with 17 bases between. The CDR3 has 15 amino acids. Germline CDR1 reads SGHRS; CDR2 reads YFSETQ. The CDR3 sequence is CASSQGGENGGELFF. The CDR3 DNA reads TGCGCCAGCAGCCAGGGGGGAGAAAACGGCGGGGAGCTGTTTTTT. The whole variable domain, filled in from reference TRBV5-1 and TRBJ2-2, reads KAGVTQTPRYLIKTRGQQVTLSCSPISGHRSVSWYQQTPGQGLQFLFEYFSETQRNKGNFPGRFSGRQFSNSRSEMNVSTLELGDSALYLCASSQGGENGGELFFGEGSRLTVL.

This rearrangement joins TRBV6-4 to TRBJ2-2; D call uncertain. The CDR3 contains 14 residues. Germline values: CDR1 MRHNA, CDR2 SNTAGT. V was pared by 6 bases and J by 6 bases, with 14 bases between. The CDR3 protein is CASRNAPPPGELFF. The CDR3 DNA reads TGTGCCAGCAGGAACGCCCCCCCCCCCGGGGAGCTGTTTTTT.

This clonotype turned up a few times. The V and J genes are TRBV5-6 and TRBJ2-2; D ambiguous. Between the trimmed V and J ends, which lost 1 base and 4 bases, there was a span of 8 bases. From germline, CDR1 is SGHDT and CDR2 YYEEEE. The CDR3 contains 14 residues. The CDR3 loop is CASSLRPTTGELFF. The CDR3 coding sequence is TGTGCCAGCAGCTTGCGTCCAACCACCGGGGAGCTGTTTTTT.

The chain couples TRBV5-1 to TRBJ2-2; 9 bases map to TRBD1. Germline V gene lookup returns CDR1 SGHRS and CDR2 YFSETQ. CDR3 length equals 16 residues. With V trimmed by 4 bases and J by 8 bases, 12 bases remained unmatched. CDR3 sequence reads: CASSQQTGGDLGELFF. CDR3 nucleotide sequence: TGCGCCAGCAGCCAACAGACAGGGGGGGACCTTGGGGAGCTGTTTTTT.

This clonotype has just one count. The chain recombines TRBV5-5 with TRBJ1-2, with 8 bases identical to TRBD1. Germline values: CDR1 SGHKS, CDR2 YYEKEE (reference sequence). CDR3 size: 15 residues. The trim removed 0 bases at V and 8 bases at J, leaving 9 bases unmatched. CDR3 DNA sequence: TGTGCCAGCAGCTTGGGGACAGGGATTATAGGGGGCTACACCTTC. It specifies CASSLGTGIIGGYTF.

The gene calls are TRBV2 and TRBJ1-4, with a possible D match to TRBD1 (5 bases). This CDR3 region has 14 residues. V gave up 4 bases and J gave up 6 bases, with 12 bases separating them. CDR1 is SNHLY, CDR2 FYNNEI, per germline. CDR3 sequence: CASSVGGTYEKLFF. DNA for the CDR3: TGTGCCAGCAGTGTTGGGGGGACGTATGAAAAACTGTTTTTT.

The chain joins TRBV6-5 to TRBJ2-1; a weak D match, TRBD1 (6 bases). Trimming left V 2 bases short and J 4 bases short, with 12 bases between. The CDR3 has 15 residues. Germline loops: CDR1 MNHEY, CDR2 SVGAGI. The CDR3 DNA follows: TGTGCCAGCAGTTACGGGGAGAGGGGGTACAATGAGCAGTTCTTC. Its translation is CASSYGERGYNEQFF.

In this sample, this clonotype turned up once. The rearrangement joins TRBV20-1 to TRBJ1-6, with D unresolved. Germline V gene data show CDR1 as DFQATT and CDR2 as SNEGSKA (reference sequence). V was pared by 6 bases and J by 9 bases, with 15 bases between. The CDR3 extends over 13 amino acids. CDR3 in DNA: TGCAGTGCCAGCACGACGGGAGGTTCACCCCTCCACTTT. It translates to CSASTTGGSPLHF.

At least ten counts were recorded for this clonotype. The chain combines TRBV20-1 with TRBJ1-5, with 9 bases fitting TRBD1. This CDR3 region has 12 residues. The ends lost 5 bases at V and 4 bases at J; junction bases unmatched: 0. Per germline, CDR1 DFQATT and CDR2 SNEGSKA (reference sequence). The CDR3 DNA follows: TGCAGTGCTGGACAGGGGAATCAGCCCCAGCATTTT. Amino acid sequence: CSAGQGNQPQHF.

In its sample, this clonotype was seen many times. The chain recombines TRBV11-2 with TRBJ2-7; D might be TRBD1 (7 bases). Germline V CDR1 and CDR2: SGHAT, FQNNGV. With 4 bases removed from V and 6 bases from J, the gap between germline ends came to 22 bases. The CDR3 sequence is 16 residues long. The CDR3 loop is CASSSGGAKWGGEQYF. CDR3 DNA: TGTGCCAGCAGCTCAGGGGGTGCCAAATGGGGAGGCGAGCAGTACTTC. Drawing the rest from reference TRBV11-2 and TRBJ2-7, the complete variable domain is EAGVAQSPRYKIIEKRQSVAFWCNPISGHATLYWYQQILGQGPKLLIQFQNNGVVDDSQLPKDRFSAERLKGVDSTLKIQPAKLEDSAVYLCASSSGGAKWGGEQYFGPGTRLTVT.

On this clonotype: The junction departs from germline at one end; a sequencing error may be responsible. This chain joins TRBV12-3 or TRBV12-4 and TRBJ2-6, with a tentative D call TRBD2 (5 bases). The CDR3 runs 17 residues. CDR3 amino acids: CARWTGSNLSGVNVLTF. CDR3 DNA: TGTGCCAGATGGACGGGGTCCAATCTCTCTGGGGTCAACGTCCTGACTTTC.